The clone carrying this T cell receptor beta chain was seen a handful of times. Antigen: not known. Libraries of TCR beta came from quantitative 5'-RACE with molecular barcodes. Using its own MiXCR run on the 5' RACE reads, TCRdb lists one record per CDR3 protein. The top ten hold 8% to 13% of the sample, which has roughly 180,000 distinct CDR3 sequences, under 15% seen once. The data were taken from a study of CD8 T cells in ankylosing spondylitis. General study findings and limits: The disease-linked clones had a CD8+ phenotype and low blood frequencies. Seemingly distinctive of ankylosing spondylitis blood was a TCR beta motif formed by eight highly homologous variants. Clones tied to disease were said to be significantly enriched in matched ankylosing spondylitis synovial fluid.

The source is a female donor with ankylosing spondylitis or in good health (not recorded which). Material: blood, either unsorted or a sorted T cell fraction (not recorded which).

CDR3 residues: CSGSLLRFQGPFMNTEAFF. In nucleotides, the CDR3 is TGCAGTGGCAGCCTCCTTCGCTTTCAGGGGCCCTTTATGAACACTGAAGCTTTCTTT. This rearrangement joins TRBV20-1 to TRBJ1-1, with D maybe TRBD1 (6 bases). V lost 7 bases and J lost 0, with 30 bases in between. This CDR3 spans 19 amino acids. Germline values: CDR1 DFQATT, CDR2 SNEGSKA (reference sequence).